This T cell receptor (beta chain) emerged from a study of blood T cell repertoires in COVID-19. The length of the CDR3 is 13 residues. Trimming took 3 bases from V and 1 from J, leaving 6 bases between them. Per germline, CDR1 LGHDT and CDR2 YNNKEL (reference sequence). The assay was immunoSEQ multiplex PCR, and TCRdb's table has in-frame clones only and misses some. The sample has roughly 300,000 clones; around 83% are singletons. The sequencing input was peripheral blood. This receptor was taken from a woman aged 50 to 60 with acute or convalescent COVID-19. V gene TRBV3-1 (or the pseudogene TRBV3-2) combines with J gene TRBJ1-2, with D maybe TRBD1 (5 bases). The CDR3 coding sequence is TGTGCCAGCAGCCACAGGGATAACTATGGCTACACCTTC. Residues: CASSHRDNYGYTF.